These T cell receptor beta chains were read from a single sample in a study of T-cell reconstitution after alpha-beta-depleted transplantation in children. One entry per CDR3 protein, called by TCRdb with MiXCR from the PCR reads. Of 300,000 to 400,000 distinct CDR3 sequences in the sample, about 16% are singletons; the top ten hold 35% to 50%. This specimen was PBMCs, mostly from graft donor cells, taken 360 days after TCRalphabeta/CD19-depleted stem cell transplant. Receptors originate from a male patient under 10 years old who had a stem cell transplant for acute lymphoblastic leukemia, so the T cells may come from the graft donor. CDR3s include the opening cysteine and the closing phenylalanine or tryptophan. D genes are given only for firm matches. Rows give clone size only sometimes, using once, few, many, or a class for an expanded clone.

J gene,V gene,D gene,clone size,CDR3 DNA,CDR3 protein
TRBJ2-5,TRBV9,NA,many,TGTGCCAGCAGCGTAGCCCCGACCTTCGACTACCAAGAGACCCAGTACTTC,CASSVAPTFDYQETQYF
TRBJ1-3,TRBV6-5,NA,NA,TGTGCCAGCAGTTCCGGCGCAGGGACTGGAAACACCATATATTTT,CASSSGAGTGNTIYF
TRBJ2-7,TRBV5-1,TRBD1,NA,TGCGCCAGCAGCTACCAGCGGACAGGGGCCTACGAGCAGTACTTC,CASSYQRTGAYEQYF
TRBJ2-5,TRBV4-2,TRBD1,NA,TGTGCCAGCAGCATCGGACAGGGTCGTCGGCAAGAGACCCAGTACTTC,CASSIGQGRRQETQYF
TRBJ2-1,TRBV12-3/TRBV12-4,NA,NA,TGTGCCAGCAGTTTAGGACGGGGGAGCTCCTACAATGAGCAGTTCTTC,CASSLGRGSSYNEQFF
TRBJ2-1,TRBV6-1,NA,few,TGTGCCAGCGGGAGAGAGCCAAGCTCCTACAATGAGCAGTTCTTC,CASGREPSSYNEQFF
TRBJ2-1,TRBV4-1,TRBD2,many,TGCGCCAGCAGCCCTGGACTAGCGGGAAATAACAATGAGCAGTTCTTC,CASSPGLAGNNNEQFF
TRBJ2-7,TRBV6-5,TRBD2,many,TGTGCCAGCAGTTACTTTCGCGGGAGCTACGAGCAGTACTTC,CASSYFRGSYEQYF
TRBJ2-3,TRBV4-1,NA,few,TGCGCCAGCAGCCAAGAAGGCGCGGGGTCTTTGACTCCTAGCACAGATACGCAGTATTTT,CASSQEGAGSLTPSTDTQYF
TRBJ2-7,TRBV29-1,TRBD2,few,TGCAGCGTTGCCGGGACTAACTACGAGCAGTACTTC,CSVAGTNYEQYF
TRBJ2-6,TRBV5-5,NA,few,TGTGCCAGCAGCTTTGCCGGGTCCAGGAACTCTGGGGCCAACGTCCTGACTTTC,CASSFAGSRNSGANVLTF
TRBJ1-5,TRBV28,NA,NA,TGTGCCAGCAGTCACGACGGAACAATCAGGGCCCAGCATTTT,CASSHDGTIRAQHF
TRBJ2-1,TRBV24-1,TRBD1,NA,TGTGCCACCAGTGATTTCGACAGGGGGCGCCAACCCAGGCAGAATGAGCAGTTCTTC,CATSDFDRGRQPRQNEQFF
TRBJ2-7,TRBV4-3,TRBD1,NA,TGCGCCAGCTCTCAACAGGGGTACTCCTACGAGCAGTACTTC,CASSQQGYSYEQYF
TRBJ2-3,TRBV5-1,NA,many,TGCGCCAGCAGGGGGGCAGATACGCAGTATTTT,CASRGADTQYF
TRBJ2-1,TRBV29-1,NA,NA,TGCAGCGTTGCCGGCGGGAATCACTACAATGAGCAGTTCTTC,CSVAGGNHYNEQFF
TRBJ1-3,TRBV7-9,NA,NA,TGTGCCAGCAGCTTAGATCATCGAAACACCATATATTTT,CASSLDHRNTIYF
TRBJ2-2,TRBV20-1,TRBD2,many,TGCAGTGCCACTAGCGGCCTGAACACCGGGGAGCTGTTTTTT,CSATSGLNTGELFF
TRBJ1-5,TRBV28,TRBD1,NA,TGTGCCAGCACTGTGACAGGGAGGTTCAATCAGCCCCAGCATTTT,CASTVTGRFNQPQHF
TRBJ1-1,TRBV28,TRBD1,NA,TGTGCCAGCAGTTTGGGGACAGGCCCTTTGAACACTGAAGCTTTCTTT,CASSLGTGPLNTEAFF
TRBJ2-7,TRBV7-9,TRBD1,few,TGTGCCAGCAGCTTCTGGGACAGGGGGCGAGAAGAGCAGTACTTC,CASSFWDRGREEQYF
TRBJ2-1,TRBV10-3,TRBD1,NA,TGTGCCATCACCGCCGGGACAGGGTTCTACAATGAGCAGTTCTTC,CAITAGTGFYNEQFF